Given below is one T cell receptor (beta chain) in context. This clone was counted once. The specificity of this receptor is unknown. Base-call qualities are not available, and no considerably larger clone is one nucleotide away. The data were taken from a study of blood T cell repertoires in COVID-19 (dated by TCRdb to the early 2020s). In terms of the full investigation: Samples from collaborators originated in the United States, Italy and Spain and spanned both the acute and convalescent phases of COVID-19. The material from the prospective study consisted of cDNA or gDNA derived from T cells, B-cell-depleted T cells, or PBMCs. Deeply sampled blood TCRbeta repertoires from subjects exposed to, actively infected with, or recovered from COVID-19 were included in the dataset. A freely available public database, intended as a resource for researchers studying the immune response to SARS-CoV-2, is where the repertoires were released. Samples were obtained from the ongoing ImmuneRACE study (first 160 participants) and from about 1,300 subjects provided by 6 global collaborators. A de-identified subject ID, COVID-19 status, age in years and sex were almost always included in the sample metadata. Where HLA class I and class II types were available, the types were taken from metadata supplied by the sample provider, not from assay-based typing. Study-wide findings and limitations: The quantity of clinical and demographic metadata differed by source and by participant and was supplied without curation.

One collaborating source in Seattle enrolled patients during active infection and followed them longitudinally through the course of disease. The collaborating institutions used their own protocols to collect whole blood in K2EDTA tubes. For TCRbeta analysis, collaborators shipped samples as frozen whole blood, isolated PBMCs, or DNA extracted from either of those sample types. TCRbeta CDR3 regions were amplified from genomic DNA using the immunoSEQ Assay, a bias-controlled multiplex PCR. In the paper's pipeline: Nucleated cell counts per sample were estimated from amplification of reference gene primers within the assay. To quantify the absolute abundance of each unique TCRbeta CDR3 rearrangement, sequence reads were collapsed and filtered. For each sample, productive Simpson clonality was calculated as the square root of Simpson's diversity index over productive rearrangements. TCRdb mirrors the immuneACCESS table, restricted to in-frame sequences. Some clones are absent from its copies; in checked studies, under half trace to an unresolved V gene, and the reason for the others is unknown. For V, J and clone size, that table is used; D and trimming come from the DNA. This sample gives fewer than 600,000 clones in total; roughly nine tenths of them show up just once. The ten largest clones take up around 0.95% of the sample.

The CDR3 starts with the cysteine, ends with the phenylalanine, and has 14 residues. Left in the record is the CDR3 DNA by itself, 42 bases read in frame from the first base. V is cut back by 7 bases and J by 5 bases, with 8 bases in the junction unmatched. CDR1 and CDR2, per the germline V gene, are SQVTM and ANQGSEA. The sequencing sample was made of peripheral blood. This receptor chain uses TRBV29-1 and TRBJ2-2, with 9 bases matching TRBD2. The receptor's source is a man aged 18 to 35 with COVID-19, enrolled during active disease. CDR3 protein: CSGLAGVGTGELFF. The DNA reads TGCAGCGGGTTAGCGGGAGTAGGAACCGGGGAGCTGTTTTTT.